Detailed here is one TCR beta chain. This receptor's antigen is unknown. Nothing much larger sits one base from this clone, and base qualities are not available. These data originate in a study of siplizumab effects on memory and regulatory T cells (dated by TCRdb to about 2019). Study-level background: The study looked at the effect of siplizumab, an anti-CD2 antibody, on alloreactive T-cell subsets in allogeneic mixed lymphocyte reactions made from human PBMCs.

Summary of the overall study and its limitations: The suppressive function of proliferating Tregs from siplizumab cultures was not functionally confirmed. Siplizumab significantly reduced the cumulative frequency of alloreactive sequences traceable to unstimulated CD4+ memory T cells. Among mappable alloreactive CD4+ clones, the Treg-derived fraction averaged nearly 70% with siplizumab versus 25% to 30% in control reactions. Compared with memory T cells, unstimulated naive T cells appeared more diverse, and naive cells seemed to make a substantial contribution to the alloresponse. Because sequences at frequencies below about 10^-5 were poorly captured, only a minor fraction of alloreactive clones could be mapped back to unstimulated subsets. A naive or memory phenotype could not be assigned to roughly 80-97% of proliferating CD4+ or CD8+ clones.

There are 14 amino acids in the CDR3, from cysteine to phenylalanine inclusive. Only the CDR3 DNA is retained, 42 bases long and in frame from the first base. V is shortened by 5 bases, J by 1 base, and the region joining them spans 11 bases. As encoded in the germline V gene (reference sequence), CDR1 is LNHDA while CDR2 is SQIVND. Receptors were amplified or captured by the immunoSEQ multiplex PCR assay. About 10^5 TCR templates per sample were assayed by the deep sequencing platform. Genomic DNA extracted from sorted T cells was used for TCRbeta CDR3 sequencing. Per the authors' processing: Clonal analysis of TCRbeta CDR3 data was done in the R programming language. Comparing unstimulated samples against CFSE-low samples taken after the reaction was how alloreactive CD4+ and CD8+ clones were defined. Alloreactive CD4+ clones were assigned to regulatory or non-regulatory origin by matching sequences to sorted unstimulated Treg and non-Treg repertoires. Not all clones reach the TCRdb copy of this immuneACCESS table, which keeps in-frame sequences only. Checked studies attribute under half of the gap to unresolved V genes and leave the rest unexplained. V and J calls and clone size are copied from that table; D and trimming were computed from the DNA. Across this sample there are about 110,000 clones, with 80% to 95% seen only once. The ten largest clonotypes hold about 1.5% of the sample.

Sorted unstimulated T cells and proliferating T cells recovered from mixed lymphocyte reactions underwent TCRbeta CDR3 sequencing. Fresh whole blood from roughly 10 HLA-typed healthy donors was used to isolate PBMCs. The chain couples TRBV19 to TRBJ1-1; tentative D gene TRBD1, with 5 bases matching. This TCR derives from a human donor in good health. Material: CD4+ T cells sorted from blood. The DNA sequence is given as TGTGCCAGTAGTCCTACAGGAGGGAACACTGAAGCTTTCTTT. This is translated as CASSPTGGNTEAFF.